The clone carrying this T cell receptor (beta chain) was counted between two and nine times. This specimen belongs to a study of T cell repertoires in cytomegalovirus infection. Using its own MiXCR run on the reads, TCRdb lists one record per CDR3 protein. The repertoire holds around 740,000 distinct CDR3 sequences, with less than 40% as singletons. Germline loops: CDR1 MGHDK, CDR2 SYGVNS. Trimming shortened V by 4 bases and J by 7 bases, and 16 bases separated the two germline ends. The CDR3 sequence is 14 residues long. The rearrangement uses TRBV25-1 and TRBJ1-2; the D is unclear. The clonotype originates from a human donor in good health (CMV status not recorded). Some clones in this sample may be carry-over from other donors' samples. The sequenced material came from PBMCs. CDR3: CASSAADVPSGYTF. DNA of the CDR3: TGTGCCAGCAGTGCGGCGGACGTTCCTTCTGGCTACACCTTC.